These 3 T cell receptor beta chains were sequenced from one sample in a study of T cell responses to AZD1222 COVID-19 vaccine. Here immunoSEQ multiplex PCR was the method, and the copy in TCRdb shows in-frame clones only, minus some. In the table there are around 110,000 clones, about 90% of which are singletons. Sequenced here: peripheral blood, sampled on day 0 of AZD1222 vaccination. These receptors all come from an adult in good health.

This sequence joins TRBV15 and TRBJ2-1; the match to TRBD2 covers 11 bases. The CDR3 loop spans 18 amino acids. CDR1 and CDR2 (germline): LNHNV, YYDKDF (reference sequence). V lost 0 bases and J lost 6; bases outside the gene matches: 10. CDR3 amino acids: CATSRDILTSGSRNEQFF. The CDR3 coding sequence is TGTGCCACCAGCAGAGATATCCTAACTAGCGGGAGTCGCAATGAGCAGTTCTTC.

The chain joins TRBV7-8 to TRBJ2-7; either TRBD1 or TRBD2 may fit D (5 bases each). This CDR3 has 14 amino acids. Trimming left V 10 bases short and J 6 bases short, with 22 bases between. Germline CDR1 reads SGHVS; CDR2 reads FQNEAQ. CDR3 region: CATSPPGTRTEQYF. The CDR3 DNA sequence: TGTGCCACCTCGCCCCCGGGGACCCGTACCGAGCAGTACTTC. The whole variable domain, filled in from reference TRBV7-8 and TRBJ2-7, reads GAGVSQSPRYKVAKRGQDVALRCDPISGHVSLFWYQQALGQGPEFLTYFQNEAQLDKSGLPSDRFFAERPEGSVSTLKIQRTQQEDSAVYLCATSPPGTRTEQYFGPGTRLTVT.

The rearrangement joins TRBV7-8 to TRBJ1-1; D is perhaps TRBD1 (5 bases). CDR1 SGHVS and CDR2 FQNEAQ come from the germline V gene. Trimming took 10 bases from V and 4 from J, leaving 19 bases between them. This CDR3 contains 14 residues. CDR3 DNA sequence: TGTGCCACCCACCCGGGATGGGGCGGCACTGAAGCTTTCTTT. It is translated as CATHPGWGGTEAFF.